The 18 T cell receptor beta chains listed next were all sequenced from one sample in a study of T cell repertoires in cytomegalovirus infection. These receptors' targets are unknown. Via MiXCR, TCRdb re-called the reads, giving one row per CDR3 protein. This sample has about 920,000 distinct CDR3 sequences; approximately 31% occur once, and the top ten carry roughly 13%. The sample was cultured CD8+ T cells from PBMCs, taken from culture after CMV antigen stimulation. These receptors were taken from a human donor in good health (CMV status not recorded). Some clones in this sample may be carry-over from other donors' samples.

This clonotype was counted between two and nine times. V and J are TRBV7-6 and TRBJ1-2; D unresolved. This CDR3 is built from 11 residues. Trimming pared 4 bases from V and 6 bases from J, leaving 6 bases between. CDR1 SGHVS and CDR2 FNYEAQ come from the germline V gene. CDR3 in DNA: TGTGCCAGCAGCTCAGACAATGGCTACACCTTC. It encodes CASSSDNGYTF.

Only a few counts were recorded for this clonotype. This chain connects TRBV7-9 to TRBJ1-4, with 7 bases that match TRBD1. CDR3 size: 12 residues. The germline CDR1 and CDR2 sequences are SEHNR and FQNEAQ (reference sequence). Losses at the gene ends were 5 bases for V and 7 bases for J; bases not matched to a gene: 1. The CDR3 DNA follows: TGTGCCAGCAGCCGGGACAGTGAAAAACTGTTTTTT. Its protein is CASSRDSEKLFF.

This chain joins TRBV19 and TRBJ1-1; D perhaps matches TRBD1 (5 bases). Trimming took off 5 bases at V and 6 bases at J, with 13 bases between the two ends. The CDR3 covers 13 residues. The V gene's germline CDR1 is LNHDA and CDR2 SQIVND (reference sequence). The DNA of the CDR3 is TGTGCCAGTAGTGCTTCCCAGGGAGCTGAAGCTTTCTTT. Protein product: CASSASQGAEAFF. The full variable domain, completed using reference TRBV19 and TRBJ1-1, is DGGITQSPKYLFRKEGQNVTLSCEQNLNHDAMYWYRQDPGQGLRLIYYSQIVNDFQKGDIAEGYSVSREKKESFPLTVTSAQKNPTAFYLCASSASQGAEAFFGQGTRLTVV.

This clonotype has a handful of counts. The chain uses TRBV5-6 and TRBJ1-4, with D possibly being TRBD1 (5 bases). Germline CDR1 and CDR2: SGHDT and YYEEEE. The V and J ends lost 4 bases and 6 bases respectively, with 19 bases between them. The CDR3 covers 16 residues. In DNA, the CDR3 is TGTGCCAGCAGCGCGCGTATAGGGGAGGTTGATGAAAAACTGTTTTTT. Its protein is CASSARIGEVDEKLFF. The full variable domain, with the rest looked up from reference TRBV5-6 and TRBJ1-4, is DAGVTQSPTHLIKTRGQQVTLRCSPKSGHDTVSWYQQALGQGPQFIFQYYEEEERQRGNFPDRFSGHQFPNYSSELNVNALLLGDSALYLCASSARIGEVDEKLFFGSGTQLSVL.

This clonotype has a handful of counts. CDR3 protein: CASSQPVNEQFF. The CDR3, as DNA: TGTGCCAGCAGCCAGCCCGTCAATGAGCAGTTCTTC. V is TRBV5-6 and J is TRBJ2-1, with unresolved D. Trimming left V 4 bases short and J 6 bases short, with 8 bases between. The CDR3 runs to 12 residues. Germline lookup yields CDR1 SGHDT and CDR2 YYEEEE.

This clonotype was picked up many times. V and J are TRBV24-1 and TRBJ2-1; 8 bases fit TRBD2. The CDR3 contains 14 residues. CDR1 and CDR2 (germline): KGHDR, SFDVKD. Trimming at V came to 6 bases and at J to 5 bases, leaving 5 bases not matched to a gene. The CDR3 DNA follows: TGTGCCACCAGTCCGGCGGGGGGAAACAATGAGCAGTTCTTC. Amino acids: CATSPAGGNNEQFF.

This clonotype has a handful of counts. CDR3 nucleotides: TGTGCCAGCAGTTTAAGTCAGCAAGCTTTCTTT. Its protein product is CASSLSQQAFF. The V gene is TRBV28, the J gene TRBJ1-1; D call uncertain. Germline-derived CDR1 and CDR2 are MDHEN and SYDVKM. V was clipped by 2 bases and J by 9 bases, with 7 bases between them. This CDR3 comprises 11 residues.

The chain uses TRBV7-6 and TRBJ1-2, with TRBD1 identical over 9 bases. The CDR3 is made up of 14 amino acids. The junction had 12 bases not matched to a gene; V was cut back by 8 bases and J by 8 bases. The germline gives CDR1 SGHVS, CDR2 FNYEAQ. CDR3 amino acids: CASVKFRDREGYTF. CDR3 nucleotides: TGTGCCAGCGTTAAGTTCCGGGACAGGGAGGGCTACACCTTC.

CDR3 coding DNA: TGTGCCAGCAGTCCGACGGGACTAGCGGGGGGGGGAGATGAGCAGTTCTTC. Translating it yields CASSPTGLAGGGDEQFF. The chain combines TRBV27 with TRBJ2-1, with 16 bases aligning to TRBD2. The CDR3 has 17 amino acids. V lost 5 bases, J lost 8 bases, and 9 bases stayed unmatched. Germline loops: CDR1 MNHEY, CDR2 SMNVEV (reference sequence).

This chain uses TRBV13 with TRBJ1-5; weak D call: TRBD1 (5 bases). V lost 0 bases and J 4 bases, leaving 13 bases between the germline ends. The CDR3 is 16 residues long. The V gene's germline CDR1 is PRHDT and CDR2 FYEKMQ (reference sequence). CDR3 in DNA: TGTGCCAGCAGCTTAGGCCTCACGGGGCAAAATCAGCCCCAGCATTTT. Translated: CASSLGLTGQNQPQHF.

The chain recombines TRBV2 with TRBJ1-1; D possibly corresponds to TRBD1 (6 bases). The CDR3 length is 14 residues. The germline V and J ends were trimmed by 6 bases and 0 bases, with 11 bases remaining between them. Germline lookup yields CDR1 SNHLY and CDR2 FYNNEI. The CDR3 protein is CASRRTAMNTEAFF. In nucleotides, the CDR3 is TGTGCCAGCAGAAGGACAGCGATGAACACTGAAGCTTTCTTT.

This clonotype was detected only a few times. The gene calls are TRBV5-1 and TRBJ1-4; no clear D gene. Trimming pared 7 bases from V and 5 bases from J, leaving 27 bases between. Germline CDR1 is SGHRS and CDR2 is YFSETQ. The CDR3 is 18 residues long. CDR3 in DNA: TGCGCCAGCCGGATCGGGGAGACCCGATTAGGCCTAAATGAAAAACTGTTTTTT. It yields the protein CASRIGETRLGLNEKLFF.

The chain combines TRBV5-5 with TRBJ2-2, with D perhaps matching TRBD1 (5 bases). This CDR3 contains 16 residues. The V gene's germline CDR1 is SGHKS and CDR2 YYEKEE (reference sequence). The V and J ends lost 0 bases and 4 bases respectively, with 13 bases between them. CDR3: CASSLGIPGPTGELFF. The CDR3 DNA is TGTGCCAGCAGCTTGGGTATTCCAGGGCCCACCGGGGAGCTGTTTTTT.

This clonotype was seen more than once but under ten times. This sequence joins TRBV7-9 and TRBJ2-7; 8 bases align to TRBD1. The CDR3 extends over 13 amino acids. After removal of 2 bases from V and 9 bases from J, the junction contained 6 bases not matched to a gene. The V gene's germline CDR1 is SEHNR and CDR2 FQNEAQ (reference sequence). The CDR3 nucleotides are TGTGCCAGCAGCTTACCAGGACAGGGTGCGCAGTACTTC. It encodes CASSLPGQGAQYF.

The chain employs TRBV27 and TRBJ1-1, with D tentatively TRBD1 (5 bases). V lost 4 bases, J lost 3 bases, and 15 bases lay in between. Germline values: CDR1 MNHEY, CDR2 SMNVEV (reference sequence). The CDR3 runs to 15 residues. The CDR3: CASSSPGPWYTEAFF. CDR3 DNA: TGTGCCAGCAGTTCTCCGGGACCCTGGTACACTGAAGCTTTCTTT.

V usage is TRBV3-1 and J usage is TRBJ2-2; the D gene is possibly TRBD2 (6 bases). Germline CDR1 is LGHDT and CDR2 is YNNKEL (reference sequence). The CDR3 is 17 amino acids. Trimming shortened V by 3 bases and J by 1 base, and 15 bases separated the two germline ends. The CDR3 coding sequence is TGTGCCAGCAGCCAGGGACGCGGGGTGGAGAACACCGGGGAGCTGTTTTTT. Amino acid sequence: CASSQGRGVENTGELFF.

Concerning this clonotype itself: This clone may be a read error of a much larger clone one base away. The chain recombines TRBV19 with TRBJ1-1, with a possible D match to TRBD1 (5 bases). CDR3 size: 13 residues. The ends were cut back, 4 bases at V and 3 bases at J, with 9 bases in the middle. Germline CDR1 reads LNHDA; CDR2 reads SQIVND (reference sequence). CDR3 loop: CASSTSGDTEAFF. In DNA form, the CDR3 reads TGTGCCAGTAGTACTTCGGGGGACACTGAAGCTTTCTTT.

This clonotype was observed a handful of times. The chain couples TRBV24-1 to TRBJ1-5, with 7 bases fitting TRBD1. Losses at the gene ends were 5 bases for V and 5 bases for J; bases not matched to a gene: 5. The CDR3 spans 14 residues. Germline assignment: CDR1 KGHDR and CDR2 SFDVKD. CDR3 in DNA: TGTGCCACCAGTGGGGACAGAGTATATCAGCCCCAGCATTTT. This encodes CATSGDRVYQPQHF.